The 32 T cell receptor beta chains listed next were all sequenced from one sample in a study of Ad26.COV2.S vaccination and SARS-CoV-2 variants. The assay was immunoSEQ multiplex PCR, and TCRdb's table has in-frame clones only and misses some. The table has under 600,000 clones, roughly nine tenths seen once. Sample treatment: roughly 19 received Ad26.COV2.S at low or high dose, single or two shots; about 5 received placebo; per-sample allocation not given. Sampling was performed 63 days after the first vaccine or placebo injection. The sequenced sample was peripheral blood, obtained in a trial of Ad26.COV2.S vaccine versus placebo. The receptors shown here come from a person aged 18-65 years who received the Ad26.COV2.S COVID-19 vaccine or a placebo.

The rearrangement links TRBV2 to TRBJ2-3; D is unclear. V was cut by 1 base and J by 0 bases, with 11 bases left in between. CDR3 length: 16 amino acids. In germline, CDR1 is SNHLY, CDR2 FYNNEI. CDR3 in DNA: TGTGCCAGCAGTGAAGTCGGGCCTTTAAGCACAGATACGCAGTATTTT. It codes for CASSEVGPLSTDTQYF. Combining the CDR3 with reference TRBV2 and TRBJ2-3 gives the whole variable domain EPEVTQTPSHQVTQMGQEVILRCVPISNHLYFYWYRQILGQKVEFLVSFYNNEISEKSEIFDDQFSVERPDGSNFTLKIRSTKLEDSAMYFCASSEVGPLSTDTQYFGPGTRLTVL.

This chain uses TRBV5-1 with TRBJ1-4, with D perhaps TRBD1 (5 bases). Trimming cost V 4 bases and J 2 bases, with 15 bases left between them. Germline V gene lookup returns CDR1 SGHRS and CDR2 YFSETQ. The CDR3 is 16 amino acids. CDR3: CASSQGPLGTNEKLFF. CDR3 sequence (DNA): TGCGCCAGCAGCCAGGGCCCATTAGGGACTAATGAAAAACTGTTTTTT.

The chain carries TRBV6-5 and TRBJ1-3; D remains ambiguous. CDR1 MNHEY and CDR2 SVGAGI come from the germline V gene. The V end lost 2 bases, the J end lost 0 bases, and 11 bases lay between the germline ends. The CDR3 loop spans 16 amino acids. The CDR3 DNA is TGTGCCAGCAGTTACGACGGTGATAACTCTGGAAACACCATATATTTT. It codes for CASSYDGDNSGNTIYF.

This chain connects TRBV19 to TRBJ1-5; tentative D call: TRBD1 (5 bases). Between the trimmed V and J ends, which lost 2 bases and 7 bases, there was a span of 9 bases. The germline V gene has CDR1 LNHDA and CDR2 SQIVND (reference sequence). This CDR3 spans 13 amino acids. As DNA, the CDR3 is TGTGCCAGTAGTATAAGGGGTTACCAGCCCCAGCATTTT. Its translation: CASSIRGYQPQHF.

This clone was seen only once. The rearrangement uses TRBV29-1 and TRBJ2-3, with 7 bases aligning to TRBD1. Germline values: CDR1 SQVTM, CDR2 ANQGSEA. J gave up 0 bases and V 7 bases, and 7 bases lay outside the gene matches. This CDR3 is built from 14 residues. CDR3 amino acids: CSASTGASTDTQYF. The CDR3 DNA reads as TGCAGCGCCTCAACAGGGGCTAGCACAGATACGCAGTATTTT.

The chain links TRBV7-8 to TRBJ1-2; D is undetermined. Germline values: CDR1 SGHVS, CDR2 FQNEAQ. With 1 base removed from V and 0 bases from J, the gap between germline ends came to 6 bases. The CDR3 runs 14 residues. CDR3 DNA sequence: TGTGCCAGCAGCTTAGTAGGAGCTAACTATGGCTACACCTTC. It codes for CASSLVGANYGYTF.

This clone was seen a single time. CDR3 sequence (DNA): TGTGCCAGCAGCTCCCCCGGCAGCCACTTCAATGAGCAGTTCTTC. Protein product: CASSSPGSHFNEQFF. The chain uses TRBV7-2 and TRBJ2-1; unclear D gene. The length of the CDR3 is 15 residues. The germline gives CDR1 SGHTA, CDR2 FQGNSA. The germline V and J ends were trimmed by 4 bases and 6 bases, with 16 bases remaining between them.

The V call is TRBV15, the J call TRBJ1-5, with TRBD1 identical over 8 bases. This CDR3 region has 17 residues. Germline assignment: CDR1 LNHNV and CDR2 YYDKDF (reference sequence). J gave up 0 bases and V 1 base, and 5 bases lay outside the gene matches. For the CDR3, the DNA is TGTGCCACCAGCAGAGGTAGGGACAGGCTTAGCAATCAGCCCCAGCATTTT. Translated: CATSRGRDRLSNQPQHF.

V and J are TRBV2 and TRBJ1-4, with a possible D match to TRBD1 (5 bases). Germline V gives CDR1 SNHLY, CDR2 FYNNEI. V was clipped by 6 bases and J by 8 bases, with 10 bases between them. The CDR3 runs to 12 residues. The CDR3 loop reads CASSPGIEKLFF. CDR3 DNA sequence: TGTGCCAGCAGCCCAGGGATAGAAAAACTGTTTTTT.

J is TRBJ2-6 and V is TRBV18; a weak D match, TRBD1 (6 bases). Trimming shortened V by 3 bases and J by 0 bases, and 15 bases separated the two germline ends. This CDR3 has 18 residues. The V gene's germline CDR1 is KGHSH and CDR2 LQKENI. The CDR3 bases are TGTGCCAGCTCACCGACTCGACAGGTCAGCTCTGGGGCCAACGTCCTGACTTTC. It yields the protein CASSPTRQVSSGANVLTF.

J is TRBJ2-7 and V is TRBV6-1; D remains ambiguous. Germline lookup yields CDR1 MNHNS and CDR2 SASEGT. V lost 0 bases and J 2 bases, leaving 11 bases between the germline ends. The CDR3 has 15 residues. Here the CDR3 DNA reads TGTGCCAGCAGTGAAGCCCTGGCCCCCCCCTACGAGCAGTACTTC. Translating it yields CASSEALAPPYEQYF.

The CDR3 sequence is CASYLLGANEQFF. The CDR3 bases are TGTGCCAGCTACCTTCTCGGGGCAAATGAGCAGTTCTTC. The chain has TRBV5-5 and TRBJ2-1; either TRBD1 or TRBD2 may fit D (5 bases each). V gave up 7 bases and J gave up 7 bases, with 15 bases separating them. Germline V CDR1 and CDR2: SGHKS, YYEKEE (reference sequence). The CDR3 sequence is 13 residues long.

The chain employs TRBV15 and TRBJ2-7, with 9 bases lining up with TRBD2. The V segment lost 7 bases and the J segment 4 bases; nucleotides outside the gene matches: 8. The germline V gene has CDR1 LNHNV and CDR2 YYDKDF (reference sequence). The CDR3 has 14 amino acids. This CDR3 is CATTPREGPYEQYF. The CDR3 bases are TGTGCCACCACACCGCGGGAGGGCCCTTACGAGCAGTACTTC.

V usage is TRBV20-1 and J usage is TRBJ1-1; TRBD1 agrees at 7 bases. The CDR3 runs to 13 residues. Germline CDR1 reads DFQATT; CDR2 reads SNEGSKA (reference sequence). The trim removed 4 bases at V and 2 bases at J, leaving 4 bases unmatched. CDR3 nucleotide sequence: TGCAGTGCTACTGACAGGGTCAACACTGAAGCTTTCTTT. Its protein is CSATDRVNTEAFF.

The chain uses TRBV27 and TRBJ1-1; a possible D gene is TRBD1 (5 bases). Germline CDR1 MNHEY, CDR2 SMNVEV (reference sequence). This CDR3 has 13 amino acids. Trimming removed 3 bases at V and 2 bases at J, with 7 bases between. The CDR3 nucleotides are TGTGCCAGCAGTTTGACAGCCAACACTGAAGCTTTCTTT. Translated, it gives CASSLTANTEAFF.

The rearrangement joins TRBV12-2 to TRBJ2-5; the table calls TRBD1, which could not be checked here. TRBV12-2 is reported as a pseudogene. The CDR3 totals 13 residues. The CDR3 region has the DNA TGTGCAAGTCGCTTAGACAGAAAAGAGACCCAGTACTTC. It translates to CASRLDRKETQYF.

The gene calls are TRBV11-2 and TRBJ1-2; possibly TRBD1 for D (5 bases). Trimming removed 5 bases from V and 0 bases from J, with 13 bases in between. Germline loops: CDR1 SGHAT, CDR2 FQNNGV. This CDR3 has 15 residues. The CDR3 here is CASSRGDLANYGYTF. In nucleotides, the CDR3 is TGTGCCAGCAGCCGAGGGGACCTAGCTAACTATGGCTACACCTTC.

This chain joins TRBV6-5 and TRBJ2-7; no reliable D call. CDR3 length: 12 amino acids. V lost 2 bases and J 6 bases, leaving 8 bases between the germline ends. The germline V gene encodes CDR1 MNHEY and CDR2 SVGAGI. CDR3: CASSYRKGEQYF. The CDR3 bases are TGTGCCAGCAGTTACCGAAAGGGCGAGCAGTACTTC.

The rearrangement joins TRBV7-2 to TRBJ2-7; D is perhaps TRBD1 or TRBD2 (6 bases each). This CDR3 is built from 13 residues. Germline values: CDR1 SGHTA, CDR2 FQGNSA. Trimming removed 5 bases at V and 6 bases at J, with 14 bases between. The CDR3 DNA reads as TGTGCCAGCAGCGGGGGGCTAGCCCTCGAGCAGTACTTC. Its protein product is CASSGGLALEQYF.

The V call is TRBV7-2, the J call TRBJ1-3, with D maybe TRBD1 (6 bases). Germline CDR1 SGHTA, CDR2 FQGNSA. Trimming left V 3 bases short and J 2 bases short, with 8 bases between. This CDR3 contains 14 residues. DNA of the CDR3: TGTGCCAGCAGCTTCACAGGGACTGGAAACACCATATATTTT. Translation: CASSFTGTGNTIYF. Combining the CDR3 with reference TRBV7-2 and TRBJ1-3 gives the whole variable domain GAGVSQSPSNKVTEKGKDVELRCDPISGHTALYWYRQSLGQGLEFLIYFQGNSAPDKSGLPSDRFSAERTGGSVSTLTIQRTQQEDSAVYLCASSFTGTGNTIYFGEGSWLTVV.

This chain joins TRBV5-1 and TRBJ2-3; D remains unclear. This CDR3 contains 11 residues. Trimming removed 4 bases at V and 3 bases at J, with 3 bases between. CDR1 is SGHRS, CDR2 YFSETQ, per germline. The CDR3 DNA reads TGCGCCAGCAGCGAGACAGATACGCAGTATTTT. It translates to CASSETDTQYF.

The chain employs TRBV6-5 and TRBJ1-1; 8 positions match TRBD1. Germline CDR1 is MNHEY and CDR2 is SVGAGI. The J segment lost 10 bases and the V segment lost 2 bases, leaving 6 bases of the junction unmatched. The CDR3 extends over 13 amino acids. The CDR3 DNA reads TGTGCCAGCAGTTACGGGGACAGGAGTGGAGCTTTCTTT. Amino acid sequence: CASSYGDRSGAFF.

The chain has TRBV7-9 and TRBJ1-2; 7 bases agree with TRBD1. The trim removed 7 bases at V and 4 bases at J, leaving 9 bases unmatched. Germline values: CDR1 SEHNR, CDR2 FQNEAQ (reference sequence). The CDR3 consists of 14 residues. The CDR3 here is CASTVGQSGYGYTF. The CDR3 nucleotides are TGTGCCAGCACCGTGGGACAGTCTGGCTATGGCTACACCTTC.

The chain combines TRBV7-2 with TRBJ2-7; no reliable D call. Germline V gene data show CDR1 as SGHTA and CDR2 as FQGNSA. The CDR3 runs 15 residues. V was pared by 5 bases and J by 0 bases, with 14 bases between. CDR3 in DNA: TGTGCCAGCAGCCCATACCCTTGGAGCTCCTACGAGCAGTACTTC. It encodes CASSPYPWSSYEQYF.

The V call is TRBV9, the J call TRBJ2-2; the D is unclear. V gave up 0 bases and J gave up 4 bases, with 7 bases separating them. Germline CDR1 is SGDLS and CDR2 is YYNGEE. This CDR3 contains 14 residues. The CDR3 protein is CASSVDDPTGELFF. CDR3 sequence (DNA): TGTGCCAGCAGCGTAGACGATCCCACCGGGGAGCTGTTTTTT.

Only one count was recorded for this clone. The rearrangement joins TRBV7-9 to TRBJ1-1; D is ambiguous. Per the germline V gene, CDR1 is SEHNR and CDR2 is FQNEAQ (reference sequence). The CDR3 covers 16 residues. Deletions cut 8 bases from V and 1 base from J, with 20 bases between. The CDR3 sequence is CASRHQLQPGNTEAFF. CDR3 nucleotide sequence: TGTGCCAGCCGCCACCAGTTACAGCCCGGGAACACTGAAGCTTTCTTT.

The sample holds one count of this clone. CDR3 nucleotide sequence: TGTGCCAGTAGTCCAGGGCATTCCAATCAGCCCCAGCATTTT. It specifies CASSPGHSNQPQHF. This chain joins TRBV19 and TRBJ1-5, with a possible D match to TRBD1 (5 bases). V lost 5 bases and J 3 bases, leaving 11 bases between the germline ends. CDR1 is LNHDA and CDR2 is SQIVND in the germline V gene (reference sequence). The CDR3 spans 14 residues.

The CDR3 sequence: CASSVVGRGWDEQFF. The CDR3 coding sequence is TGTGCCAGCAGCGTAGTCGGGAGGGGCTGGGATGAGCAGTTCTTC. The chain has TRBV9 and TRBJ2-1, with 8 bases fitting TRBD2. Germline loops: CDR1 SGDLS, CDR2 YYNGEE. CDR3 length: 15 residues. V was pared by 0 bases and J by 8 bases, with 7 bases of the junction left unmatched.

The J gene is TRBJ1-5, the V gene TRBV28; perhaps TRBD1 as D (6 bases). Between the trimmed V and J ends, which lost 2 bases and 0 bases, there was a span of 17 bases. CDR1 MDHEN and CDR2 SYDVKM come from the germline V gene. This CDR3 region has 18 residues. CDR3 loop: CASSLGGWGKYSNQPQHF. CDR3 sequence (DNA): TGTGCCAGCAGTTTAGGGGGCTGGGGAAAATATAGCAATCAGCCCCAGCATTTT.

The chain carries TRBV5-1 and TRBJ1-4; 7 bases match TRBD1. Germline CDR1 reads SGHRS; CDR2 reads YFSETQ. The CDR3 spans 16 residues. The ends lost 4 bases at V and 8 bases at J; junction bases unmatched: 14. CDR3 sequence (DNA): TGCGCCAGCAGCGACCCTACAGGGGTTAGGGGGGAAAAACTGTTTTTT. This translates into CASSDPTGVRGEKLFF.

A few counts support this clone. The J gene is TRBJ1-4, the V gene TRBV13; 7 bases map to TRBD1. CDR3 length: 14 residues. Germline V gene data show CDR1 as PRHDT and CDR2 as FYEKMQ (reference sequence). With V trimmed by 1 base and J by 7 bases, 3 bases remained unmatched. The CDR3 here is CASSLVGGGEKLFF. The CDR3 DNA follows: TGTGCCAGCAGCTTAGTAGGGGGCGGTGAAAAACTGTTTTTT.

V gene TRBV6-5 combines with J gene TRBJ2-7, with a tentative D call TRBD1 (6 bases). Per the germline V gene, CDR1 is MNHEY and CDR2 is SVGAGI. CDR3 length: 14 amino acids. V lost 6 bases to trimming and J lost 3 bases, with 15 bases between them. CDR3 bases: TGTGCCAGCAGGATAACAGGGAGTAGCTACGAGCAGTACTTC. Its translation is CASRITGSSYEQYF.